This TCR beta chain was captured by sequencing in a study of graft-versus-host responses after intestinal transplantation (dated by TCRdb to 2020 to 2022). Broadly, across the study: Recipients received multivisceral, liver-intestinal, or isolated intestinal transplants. Every recipient was given anti-thymocyte globulin induction, followed by about 3 years of maintenance tacrolimus and steroids. Graft-versus-host and host-versus-graft alloreactive T cell clones were tracked in the graft, circulation and bone marrow after intestinal transplantation using bulk TCR-beta CDR3 sequencing. Alloreactive clones were identified by sequencing pre-transplant mixed lymphocyte reaction products and comparing them with unstimulated pre-transplant donor and recipient T cells. Of the 20 to 25 intestinal transplant recipients enrolled in the cohort, one of whom was a retransplant, a few patients without pretransplant specimens were excluded. Donor T cell macrochimerism was defined as a peak of at least 4% donor T cells among recipient peripheral blood mononuclear cells. Rather than being sequenced by the commercial service, samples from three later patients were sequenced in-house on an Illumina MiSeq and processed with MiXCR. What the study reported, not specific to this receptor: In the allografts of patients with donor T cell macrochimerism, GvH to HvG T cell clonal ratios were high. GvH clones were detected in recipient bone marrow, and some of these GvH clones were observed earlier in ileal mucosa or blood, consistent with an intestinal mucosal origin. Early after transplant, declines in HvG clones were associated with peak levels of circulating GvH clones. The relatively low number and heterogeneity of intestinal transplant patients limited the conclusions.

As regards this clone: Its recognized antigen is unknown. Within one base of it there is no much larger clone, and no base qualities were kept.

The time point label, read with the paper, signifies: cells obtained before transplantation from donor or recipient. CD3+CD4+ and CD3+CD8+ populations were FACS-sorted from unstimulated pre-transplant donor and recipient cells taken from spleen or lymph nodes. For CDR1 and CDR2, the germline V gene lists LGHNA and YSLEER. Trimming at the junction amounts to 1 base on V and 3 bases on J, and the germline ends lie 16 bases apart. From its cysteine to its phenylalanine, the CDR3 spans 16 amino acids. The retained sequence is limited to the CDR3, 48 bases, with the frame set at the first base. To prepare the library, the immunoSEQ multiplex PCR assay was applied. For most patients, genomic DNA was isolated with the Qiagen DNeasy Blood and Tissue Kit and sent frozen to Adaptive Biotechnologies for TCR sequencing. For most patients, genomic DNA was subjected to high-throughput TCR-beta CDR3 sequencing by Adaptive Biotechnologies. The published analysis was carried out like this. Adaptive's ImmunoSEQ software was the source of the TCR sequencing data for 15 to 20 patients, while a few other patients were processed with MiXCR and VDJtools. To correct CD4 versus CD8 sorting errors, any sequence found in both subsets at a frequency ratio below 5:1 was removed. CDR3 nucleotide sequences shared between donor and recipient were removed because the origin of such sequences could not be assigned. To count as alloreactive, a clone needed at least 2-fold expansion over unstimulated cells and a minimum CFSE-low frequency of 0.002% (template counts) or 0.001% (read counts). Clones detected in sequenced pre-transplant spleen, lymph node, or MLR CFSE-low populations of the donor or recipient were defined as mappable. Cumulative frequency of alloreactive clones was calculated as a percentage of all sequences weighted by copy number. Not all clones reach the TCRdb copy of this immuneACCESS table, which keeps in-frame sequences only. Checked studies attribute under half of the gap to unresolved V genes and leave the rest unexplained. That table furnishes V, J and clone size, whereas the DNA furnished D and trimming. The sample table holds more than 70,000 clones, of which 85% to 95% were seen once. About 0.4% of the sample is in the top ten clones.

This chain joins TRBV4-3 to TRBJ2-7; D gene: possibly TRBD1, on 5 matching bases. The TCR sequence derives from a human donor who was the organ donor for an intestinal transplant. The sample here was unstimulated CD8+ T cells sorted from spleen or lymph node cells, taken before transplant. The DNA sequence is as follows: TGCGCCAGCAGCCAAGGAGGACAAATGGGATTCTACGAGCAGTACTTC. Translated, this is CASSQGGQMGFYEQYF.